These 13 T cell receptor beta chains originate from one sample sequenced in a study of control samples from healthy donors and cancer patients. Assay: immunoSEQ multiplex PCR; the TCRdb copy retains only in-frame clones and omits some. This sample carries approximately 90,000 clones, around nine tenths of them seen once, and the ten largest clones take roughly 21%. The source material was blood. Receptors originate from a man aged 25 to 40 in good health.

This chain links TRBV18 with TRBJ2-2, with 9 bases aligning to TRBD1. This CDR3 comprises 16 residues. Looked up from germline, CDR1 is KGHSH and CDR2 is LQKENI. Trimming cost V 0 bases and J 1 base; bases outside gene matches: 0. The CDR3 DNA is TGTGCCAGCTCACCACCGACAGGGGGGAACACCGGGGAGCTGTTTTTT. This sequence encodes CASSPPTGGNTGELFF.

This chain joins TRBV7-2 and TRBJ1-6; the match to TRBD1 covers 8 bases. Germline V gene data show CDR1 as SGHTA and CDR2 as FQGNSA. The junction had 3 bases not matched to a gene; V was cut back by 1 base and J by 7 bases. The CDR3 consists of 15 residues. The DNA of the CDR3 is TGTGCCAGCAGCTTAGGGCAGGGGGCGAATTCACCCCTCCACTTT. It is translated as CASSLGQGANSPLHF.

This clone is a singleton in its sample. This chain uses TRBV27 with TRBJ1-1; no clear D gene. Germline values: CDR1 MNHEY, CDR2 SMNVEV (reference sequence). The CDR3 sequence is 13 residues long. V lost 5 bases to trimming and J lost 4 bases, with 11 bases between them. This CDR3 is CASSTGRTTEAFF. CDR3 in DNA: TGTGCCAGCAGTACCGGGAGGACCACTGAAGCTTTCTTT.

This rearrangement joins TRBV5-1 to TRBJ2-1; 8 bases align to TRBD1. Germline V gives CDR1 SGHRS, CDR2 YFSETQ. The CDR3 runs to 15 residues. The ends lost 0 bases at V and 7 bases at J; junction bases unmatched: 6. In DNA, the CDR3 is TGCGCCAGCAGCTTGGCCTTACAGGGGGTGAATGAGCAGTTCTTC. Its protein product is CASSLALQGVNEQFF.

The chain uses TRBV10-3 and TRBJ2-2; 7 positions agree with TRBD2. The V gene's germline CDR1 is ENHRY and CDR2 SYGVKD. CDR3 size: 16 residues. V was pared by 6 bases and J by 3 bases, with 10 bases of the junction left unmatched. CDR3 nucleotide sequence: TGTGCCATCAGGGGAGGGCAGGGAAATTACACCGGGGAGCTGTTTTTT. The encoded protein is CAIRGGQGNYTGELFF.

In DNA, the CDR3 is TGTGCCAGCAGTTATATCCAGGGATTTGGCTACACCTTC. It codes for CASSYIQGFGYTF. This chain joins TRBV12-3 or TRBV12-4 and TRBJ1-2; D might be TRBD1 (5 bases). The CDR3 sequence is 13 residues long. V was pared by 4 bases and J by 7 bases, with 13 bases between.

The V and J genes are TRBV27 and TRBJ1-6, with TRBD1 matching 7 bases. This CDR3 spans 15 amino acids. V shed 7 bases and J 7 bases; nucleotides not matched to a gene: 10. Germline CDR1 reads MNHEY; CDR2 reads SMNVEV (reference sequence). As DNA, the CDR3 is TGTGCCAGCACTATATGGCAGGGGGGAAATTCACCCCTCCACTTT. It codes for CASTIWQGGNSPLHF.

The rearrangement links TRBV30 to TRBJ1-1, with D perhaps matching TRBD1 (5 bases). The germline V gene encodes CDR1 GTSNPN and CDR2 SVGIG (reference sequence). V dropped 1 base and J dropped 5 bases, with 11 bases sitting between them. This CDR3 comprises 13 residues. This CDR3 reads CAWSAGARTEAFF. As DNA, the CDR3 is TGTGCCTGGAGTGCCGGGGCGAGGACTGAAGCTTTCTTT.

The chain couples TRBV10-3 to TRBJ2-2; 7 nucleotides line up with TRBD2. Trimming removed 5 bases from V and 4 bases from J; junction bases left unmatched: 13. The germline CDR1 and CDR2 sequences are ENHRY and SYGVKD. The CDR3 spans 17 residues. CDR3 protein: CAISRLYRRGVTGELFF. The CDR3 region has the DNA TGTGCCATCAGTCGGCTGTATCGTCGGGGGGTCACCGGGGAGCTGTTTTTT.

The DNA for the CDR3 is TGTGCCAGCACCTGGACACGGGGTGAGATGAACACTGAAGCTTTCTTT. Translation gives CASTWTRGEMNTEAFF. The chain uses TRBV2 and TRBJ1-1; D is perhaps TRBD1 (5 bases). CDR1 SNHLY and CDR2 FYNNEI come from the germline V gene. Trimming cost V 7 bases and J 0 bases, with 18 bases left between them. The CDR3 has 16 residues.

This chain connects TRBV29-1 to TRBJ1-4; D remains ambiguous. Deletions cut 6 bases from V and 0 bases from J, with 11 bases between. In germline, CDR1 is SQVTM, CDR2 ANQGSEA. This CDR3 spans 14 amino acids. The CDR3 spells CSVTRGATNEKLFF. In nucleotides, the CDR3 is TGCAGCGTCACACGGGGTGCAACTAATGAAAAACTGTTTTTT.

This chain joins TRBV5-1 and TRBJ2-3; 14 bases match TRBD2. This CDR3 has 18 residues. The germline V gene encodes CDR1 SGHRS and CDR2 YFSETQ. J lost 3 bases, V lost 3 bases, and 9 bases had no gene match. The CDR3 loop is CASSSLGLAGAQTDTQYF. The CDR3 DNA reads TGCGCCAGCAGCTCCCTGGGACTAGCGGGGGCCCAGACAGATACGCAGTATTTT.

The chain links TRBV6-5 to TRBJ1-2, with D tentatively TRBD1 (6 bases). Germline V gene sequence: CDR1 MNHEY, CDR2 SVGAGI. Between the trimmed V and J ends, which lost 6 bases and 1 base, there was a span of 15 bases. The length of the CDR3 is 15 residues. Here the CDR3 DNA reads TGTGCCAGCAGCCACGAGGGGGACTATAACTATGGCTACACCTTC. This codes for CASSHEGDYNYGYTF.